This is a list of T cell receptor beta chains from one sample in a study of T cell repertoires in cytomegalovirus infection. TCRdb passed the reads through MiXCR, listing each CDR3 protein once. The sample lists 250,000 or so distinct CDR3 sequences; about 18% were seen once. Specimen: CD8+ T cells from PBMCs. The origin of the receptors is a human donor in good health (CMV status not recorded). Some clones in this sample may be carry-over from other donors' samples. CDR3s include the opening cysteine and the closing phenylalanine or tryptophan. D genes are given only for firm matches. Size values are once, few and many counts, or a class for expanded clones, and some rows have none.

V gene	D gene	clone size	J gene	CDR3 DNA	CDR3 protein
TRBV24-1	NA	NA	TRBJ2-5	TGTGCCACCCGTGATTTGACTAGCCAAGAGACCCAGTACTTC	CATRDLTSQETQYF
TRBV7-2	TRBD1	few	TRBJ2-5	TGTGCCAGCAGCGAAGACAGGGTCGGGGAGACCCAGTACTTC	CASSEDRVGETQYF
TRBV10-3	NA	few	TRBJ1-5	TGTGCCATCAGTGAAGGCAGGGAGGATCAGCCCCAGCATTTT	CAISEGREDQPQHF
TRBV7-8	TRBD1	many	TRBJ1-1	TGTGCCAGCAGCTTCCCGGGGGGACAGGGGAACACTGAAGCTTTCTTT	CASSFPGGQGNTEAFF
TRBV6-2/TRBV6-3	TRBD1	NA	TRBJ2-2	TGTGCCAGCAGTTCCCTCGACAGGGTTGGTTCCGGGGAGCTGTTTTTT	CASSSLDRVGSGELFF
TRBV7-6	NA	many	TRBJ1-4	TGTGCCAGCAGCCCTCAGCCTAGTGGTGGTGAAAAACTGTTTTTT	CASSPQPSGGEKLFF
TRBV7-6	NA	many	TRBJ2-1	TGTGCCAGCAGCCGAGGGGCGGGTGACTACAATGAGCAGTTCTTC	CASSRGAGDYNEQFF
TRBV2	NA	NA	TRBJ1-2	TGTGCGCTCGACCCAGGTTCGACGGCTAACTATGGCTACACCTTC	CALDPGSTANYGYTF
TRBV29-1	TRBD1	NA	TRBJ1-1	TGCAGCGTTGAATCACTTTCCAGGGGGGATGAAGCTTTCTTT	CSVESLSRGDEAFF
TRBV6-6	NA	few	TRBJ2-1	TGTGCCAGCAGTTCTAAGCTACGGGGGCCCGATGAGCAGTTCTTC	CASSSKLRGPDEQFF
TRBV29-1	TRBD1	NA	TRBJ2-1	TGCAGCATGACAGGGTTCAATGAGCAGTTCTTC	CSMTGFNEQFF
TRBV6-2/TRBV6-3	TRBD1	NA	TRBJ1-1	TGTGCCAGCAGTGGTAGACAGGGAGGCACTGAAGCTTTCTTT	CASSGRQGGTEAFF
TRBV11-1	NA	few	TRBJ2-1	TGTGCCAGCAGCTTAGGTCCCGAGGAAGTTAAGGGGCAGTTCTTC	CASSLGPEEVKGQFF
TRBV6-2/TRBV6-3	NA	few	TRBJ2-7	TGTGCCAGCAGTGGCTTAGACATAGAATATGGCGACGAGCAGTACTTC	CASSGLDIEYGDEQYF
TRBV29-1	TRBD1	few	TRBJ1-1	TGCAGCGTGGGGACAGGCCAAAACACTGAAGCTTTCTTT	CSVGTGQNTEAFF
TRBV4-1	NA	NA	TRBJ1-1	TGCGCCAGCAGGACCAGGGAGGGGAACACTGAAGCTTTCTTT	CASRTREGNTEAFF
TRBV4-1	TRBD2	NA	TRBJ2-1	TGCGCCAGCAGCCAAGATCACCTAGCGGGGAGCTCCTACAATGAGCAGTTCTTC	CASSQDHLAGSSYNEQFF
TRBV9	TRBD1	few	TRBJ2-7	TGTGCCAGCAGCGCCCCGGGACAGACCTACGAGCAGTACTTC	CASSAPGQTYEQYF
TRBV29-1	TRBD1	NA	TRBJ1-2	TGCAGCGTTGACACAGGGGTCTATGGCTACACCTTC	CSVDTGVYGYTF
TRBV27	NA	NA	TRBJ1-2	TGTGCCAGCAGTTTATGGGGGGATCGAGACGGCTACACCTTC	CASSLWGDRDGYTF
TRBV29-1	NA	few	TRBJ1-1	TGCAGCGTTGGAGGGGACGCTGAAGCTTTCTTT	CSVGGDAEAFF
TRBV4-2	NA	NA	TRBJ2-7	TGTGCCAGCAGCCAAGTTGAGCCAGAGGGAGGCGAGCAGTACTTC	CASSQVEPEGGEQYF
TRBV7-8	NA	many	TRBJ1-6	TGTGCCAGCAGCATGCAGGAGTTCTCCCTAAATTCACCCCTCCACTTT	CASSMQEFSLNSPLHF
TRBV7-9	NA	few	TRBJ2-7	TGTGCCAGCCAGGCTATGGGATACGAGCAGTACTTC	CASQAMGYEQYF
TRBV5-1	NA	many	TRBJ2-6	TGCGCCAGCAGCTTGGATCCGGGGGGCCTTCATTCCAACGTCCTGACTTTC	CASSLDPGGLHSNVLTF
TRBV6-6	NA	once	TRBJ2-4	TGTGCCACCGAGCCCCACTACAGGGGAGGAGGGGAGGACCCTCCGCGGTACTTC	CATEPHYRGGGEDPPRYF
TRBV10-3	NA	NA	TRBJ2-7	TGTGCCATCAGTGAATTGAACGTGAAAGGACACCACTACGAGCAGTACTTC	CAISELNVKGHHYEQYF
TRBV7-7	TRBD1	NA	TRBJ2-1	TGTGCTAGCAGCTTATCCCCGCAGGGGGACCTGCATGAGCAGTTCTTC	CASSLSPQGDLHEQFF
TRBV7-8	NA	many	TRBJ1-4	TGTGCCAGCAGCTTAGTTGGCAGACCGAATGAAAAACTGTTTTTT	CASSLVGRPNEKLFF
TRBV7-2	NA	many	TRBJ1-5	TGTGCCAGCAGCTCGGCGCTCTACCAGCCCCAGCATTTT	CASSSALYQPQHF
TRBV27	NA	many	TRBJ2-2	TGTGCCAGCGGGGATTCGAACACCGGGGAGCTGTTTTTT	CASGDSNTGELFF
TRBV4-3	NA	many	TRBJ2-1	TGCGCCAGCAGCCAAGAATGGGGTACGGGGGCGAATGAGCAGTTCTTC	CASSQEWGTGANEQFF
TRBV6-6	NA	few	TRBJ1-5	TGTGCCAGCAGTTACATTTACAGGGCTAGCAATCAGCCCCAGCATTTT	CASSYIYRASNQPQHF
TRBV7-3	NA	many	TRBJ1-4	TGTGCCAGCAGCCTGGGACAAGGGGTTGAAGGTGATGAAAAACTGTTTTTT	CASSLGQGVEGDEKLFF
TRBV4-3	NA	NA	TRBJ2-2	TGCGCCAGCAGCCAAGGGGCGAACACCGGGGAGCTGTTTTTT	CASSQGANTGELFF
TRBV6-5	TRBD1	NA	TRBJ2-2	TGTGCCAGCACTCCTACGACAGGGCCCACCACCGGGGAGCTGTTTTTT	CASTPTTGPTTGELFF
TRBV29-1	NA	few	TRBJ2-7	TGCAGCGTTGATGGGGGGACAACCTACGAGCAGTACTTC	CSVDGGTTYEQYF
TRBV6-2/TRBV6-3	NA	many	TRBJ2-3	TGTGCCAGCAGTTACCCGGACCGAAAAGCAGATACGCAGTATTTT	CASSYPDRKADTQYF
TRBV19	NA	few	TRBJ1-1	TGTGCCAGTAGTATATCACCTTTAGAAGCTTTCTTT	CASSISPLEAFF
TRBV6-1	TRBD2	few	TRBJ2-5	TGTGCCAGCAGAGTAGCGGGGAAGGGGGAGACCCAGTACTTC	CASRVAGKGETQYF
TRBV29-1	NA	many	TRBJ2-1	TGCAGTCTTTTGACAGTCTCCTACAATGAGCAGTTCTTC	CSLLTVSYNEQFF
TRBV19	TRBD1	NA	TRBJ1-2	TGTGCCAGTAGTTCGGCTGGGACAGAGGAACATAACTATGGCTACACCTTC	CASSSAGTEEHNYGYTF
TRBV7-9	TRBD2	NA	TRBJ2-1	TGTGCCAGCAGCCCGGGACTAGCGGGGGGGGATGAGCAGTTCTTC	CASSPGLAGGDEQFF
TRBV7-4	TRBD1	many	TRBJ2-4	TGTGCCAGCAGCTTAGGCGGGACAGGGACCCGACTAGCCAAAAACATTCAGTACTTC	CASSLGGTGTRLAKNIQYF
TRBV7-7	TRBD2	NA	TRBJ2-1	TGTGCTAGCAGCTTAGGGCCGATCAGCGGGGGGGCCGAGGGAGAGCAGTTCTTC	CASSLGPISGGAEGEQFF
TRBV12-3/TRBV12-4	TRBD1	NA	TRBJ1-2	TGTGCCAGCAGTGGGGGGACAGGGTGGCGTGGCTACACCTTC	CASSGGTGWRGYTF
TRBV7-3	TRBD1	few	TRBJ1-5	TGTGCCAGCAGCTCGAGAGGACAGGGAGACAATAGCAATCAGCCCCAGCATTTT	CASSSRGQGDNSNQPQHF
TRBV29-1	NA	NA	TRBJ2-7	TGCAGCGTGGGGGGAGGGGGGGGATTTACCTACGAGCAGTACTTC	CSVGGGGGFTYEQYF